This TCR beta chain was recorded in a study of blood T cell repertoires in COVID-19 (TCRdb year 2020). Study-wide context: The collaborator samples originated in the United States, Italy and Spain and spanned the acute and convalescent phases of COVID-19. Deeply sampled blood TCRbeta repertoires from subjects exposed to, actively infected with, or recovered from COVID-19 were included in the dataset. Where HLA class I and class II types were available, the types were taken from metadata supplied by the sample provider, not from assay-based typing. Nearly every sample came with metadata listing a de-identified subject ID, COVID-19 status, age in years and sex. Samples were obtained from the ongoing ImmuneRACE study (first 160 participants) and from over 1,000 subjects provided by 6 global collaborators. The repertoires were made available in a free public database intended to serve as a resource for research on the immune response to SARS-CoV-2. The prospective study material was composed of cDNA or gDNA derived from T cells, B-cell-depleted T cells, or PBMCs.

Of note for this clone: Its target antigen remains unknown. There are no base qualities to consult, and no much larger clone falls within one base. The same CDR3 is also encoded by other DNA sequences in this sample.

What the work shows at the level of the full study, not this receptor alone: The amount of clinical and demographic metadata varied by source and participant and was provided uncurated.

TCRbeta CDR3 regions were amplified from genomic DNA using the immunoSEQ Assay, a bias-controlled multiplex PCR. Concerning the study's data processing: The number of nucleated cells in each sample was estimated from the amplification of reference gene primers within the assay. To quantify the absolute abundance of each unique TCRbeta CDR3 rearrangement, sequence reads were collapsed and filtered. For each sample, productive Simpson clonality was calculated as the square root of Simpson's diversity index across productive rearrangements. TCRdb mirrors the immuneACCESS table, restricted to in-frame sequences. Some clones are absent from its copies; in checked studies, under half trace to an unresolved V gene, and the reason for the others is unknown. Clone size and the V and J calls come from that table; the DNA yielded D and trimming. Here the sample has 150,000 to 180,000 clones; 91% occur a single time. Of the sample, 0.55% falls within the top ten clones.

The germline V gene (reference sequence) gives CDR1 as MNHEY and CDR2 as SMNVEV. Spanning cysteine to phenylalanine, the CDR3 consists of 13 amino acids. This entry keeps only the CDR3 DNA: 39 bases, framed from base 1. Trimming costs V 0 bases and J 4 bases, and their ends lie 4 bases apart. Each collaborating institution followed its own protocols to collect whole blood in K2EDTA tubes. For TCRbeta analysis, collaborators shipped samples in one of three forms: frozen whole blood, isolated PBMCs, or DNA extracted from either of those sample types. The sequence was obtained from a man over 45 with acute or convalescent COVID-19. Input material: peripheral blood. The chain links TRBV27 with TRBJ1-5; no D gene call is confident. The CDR3 in this case is CASSLSRNQPQHF. The sequence in DNA is TGTGCCAGCAGTTTATCGCGGAATCAGCCCCAGCATTTT.